This TCR beta chain was retrieved from a study of CD4 T cells in relation to SARS-CoV-2 and coronaviruses. Study details: ViraFEST: roughly ten-day antigen culture of PBMCs, then TCR beta CDR3 sequencing.

Before the COVID-19 pandemic, during about 2011-2019, CD4+ T cells were taken from unexposed donors. After around nine days of culture, CD4+ T cells were isolated. As cell numbers allowed, unexposed-donor CD4+ T cells faced SARS-CoV-2 S/N and four cold-coronavirus spikes. About this clone itself: The target antigen is unknown.

Profiling relied on immunoSEQ multiplex PCR, and the TCRdb table lists in-frame clones only, not all of them. The sample contains about 26,000 clones, over 60% of which appear only once. Sequencing used CD4+ T cells from PBMCs, cultured in vitro. This receptor was obtained from a human donor in good health.

In DNA form, the CDR3 reads TGCGCCAGCAGTGGTACAGGGGGCACTGAAGCTTTCTTT. Encoded protein: CASSGTGGTEAFF. The V gene is TRBV10-2, the J gene TRBJ1-1; 8 positions agree with TRBD1. With V trimmed by 4 bases and J by 4 bases, 2 bases remained unmatched. This CDR3 is built from 13 residues. Germline V CDR1 and CDR2: WSHSY, SAAADI.